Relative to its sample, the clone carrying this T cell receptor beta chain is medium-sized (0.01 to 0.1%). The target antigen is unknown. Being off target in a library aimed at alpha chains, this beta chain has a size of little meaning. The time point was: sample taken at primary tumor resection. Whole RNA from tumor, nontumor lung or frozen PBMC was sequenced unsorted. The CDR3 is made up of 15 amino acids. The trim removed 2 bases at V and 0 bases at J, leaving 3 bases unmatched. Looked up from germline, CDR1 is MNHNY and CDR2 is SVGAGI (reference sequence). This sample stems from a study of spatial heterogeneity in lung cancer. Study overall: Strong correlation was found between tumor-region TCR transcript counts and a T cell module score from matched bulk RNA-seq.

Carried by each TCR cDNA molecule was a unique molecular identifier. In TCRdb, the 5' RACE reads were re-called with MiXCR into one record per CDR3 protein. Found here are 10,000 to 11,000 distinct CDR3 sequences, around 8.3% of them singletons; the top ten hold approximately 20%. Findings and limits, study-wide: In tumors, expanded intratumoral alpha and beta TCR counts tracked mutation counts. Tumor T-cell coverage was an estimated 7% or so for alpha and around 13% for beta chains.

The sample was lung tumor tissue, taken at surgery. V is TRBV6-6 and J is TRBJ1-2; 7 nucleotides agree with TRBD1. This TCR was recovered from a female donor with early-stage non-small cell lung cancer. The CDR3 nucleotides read TGTGCCAGCAGTTACGGGACAGTAGCTAACTATGGCTACACCTTC. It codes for CASSYGTVANYGYTF.